This T cell receptor (beta chain) emerged from a study of CD8 T cells in ankylosing spondylitis. Study-wide results and caveats: What seemed typical of ankylosing spondylitis blood was a TCR beta motif built from 8 or 9 highly homologous variants.

Looked up from germline, CDR1 is ENHRY and CDR2 is SYGVKD. V trimming: 0 bases; J trimming: 3 bases; junction bases outside the gene matches: 13. This CDR3 has 20 residues. In TCRdb, the 5' RACE reads were re-called with MiXCR into one record per CDR3 protein. The table includes 700,000 to 1,000,000 distinct CDR3 sequences, 12% detected once. There are many counts of this clonotype. Its antigen is as yet unknown. The sample consisted of blood, either unsorted or a sorted T cell fraction (not recorded which). This TCR was sampled from a male donor with ankylosing spondylitis. The chain employs TRBV10-3 and TRBJ2-6; 8 bases match TRBD1. The CDR3 DNA reads as TGTGCCATCAGTGAGTCTGAGGGAAGGACAGGGTACGTTGGGGCCAACGTCCTGACTTTC. Translation gives CAISESEGRTGYVGANVLTF.